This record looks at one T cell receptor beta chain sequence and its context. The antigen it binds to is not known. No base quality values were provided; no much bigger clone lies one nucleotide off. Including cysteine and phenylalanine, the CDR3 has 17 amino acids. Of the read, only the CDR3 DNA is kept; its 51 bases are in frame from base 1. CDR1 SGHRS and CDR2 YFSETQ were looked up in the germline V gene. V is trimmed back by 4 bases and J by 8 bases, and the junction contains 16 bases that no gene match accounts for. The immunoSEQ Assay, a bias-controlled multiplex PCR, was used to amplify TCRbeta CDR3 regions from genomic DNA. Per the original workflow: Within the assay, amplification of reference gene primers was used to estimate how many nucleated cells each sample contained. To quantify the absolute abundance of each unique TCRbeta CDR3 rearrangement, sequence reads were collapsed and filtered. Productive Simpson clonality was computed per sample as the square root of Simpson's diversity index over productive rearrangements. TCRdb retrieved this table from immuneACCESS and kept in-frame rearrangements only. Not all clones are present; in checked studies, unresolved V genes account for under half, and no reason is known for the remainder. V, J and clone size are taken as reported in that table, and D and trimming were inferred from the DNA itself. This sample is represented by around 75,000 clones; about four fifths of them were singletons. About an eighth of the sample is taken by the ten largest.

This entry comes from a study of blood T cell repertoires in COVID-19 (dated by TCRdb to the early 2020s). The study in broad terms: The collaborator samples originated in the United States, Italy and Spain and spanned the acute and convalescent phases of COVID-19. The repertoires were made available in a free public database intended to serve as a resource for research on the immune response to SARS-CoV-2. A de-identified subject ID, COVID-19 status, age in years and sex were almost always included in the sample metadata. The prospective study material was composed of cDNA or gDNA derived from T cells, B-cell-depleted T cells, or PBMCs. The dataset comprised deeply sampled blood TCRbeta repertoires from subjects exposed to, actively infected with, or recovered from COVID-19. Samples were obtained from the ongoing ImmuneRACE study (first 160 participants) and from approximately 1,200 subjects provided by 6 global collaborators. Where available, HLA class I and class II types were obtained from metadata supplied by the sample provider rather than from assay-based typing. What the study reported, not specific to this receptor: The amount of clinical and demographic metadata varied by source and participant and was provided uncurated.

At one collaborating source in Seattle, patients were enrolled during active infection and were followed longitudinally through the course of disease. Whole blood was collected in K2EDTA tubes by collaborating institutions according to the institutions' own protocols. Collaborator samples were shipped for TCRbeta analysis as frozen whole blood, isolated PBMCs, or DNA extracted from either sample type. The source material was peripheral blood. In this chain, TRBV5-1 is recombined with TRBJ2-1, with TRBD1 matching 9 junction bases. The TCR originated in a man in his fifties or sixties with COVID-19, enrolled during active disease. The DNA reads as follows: TGCGCCAGCAGCGTATACGGGACAGGGAGCACCGTGCATGAGCAGTTCTTC. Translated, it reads CASSVYGTGSTVHEQFF.